The following is a T cell receptor beta chain sequence with its context. This clonotype was seen at least ten times. It lacks a known antigen. No much larger clone exists at a distance of one base, and base qualities are not known. From the cysteine up to the phenylalanine, the CDR3 has a length of 18 residues. Only CDR3 DNA remains: 54 bases, in frame from the first base. Germline trimming: 6 bases from V, 0 bases from J; junction bases outside gene matches: 10. CDR1 LGHNT and CDR2 FRNRAP are derived from the germline V gene. The data were obtained in a study of T cell repertoires in cytomegalovirus infection (dated by TCRdb to the late 2010s). In terms of the full investigation: The HLA type of each donor mattered for the analysis, because public TCR beta signatures pointed to carriage of CMV infection along with the matching HLA type. Overall study outcomes, separate from this receptor: The ex vivo response was dominated by HLA-C-restricted CMV-specific TCR beta clonotypes, which also provided the single most frequent clonotype in two of eight donors. In both this cohort and an independent cohort of some 370 donors, the cumulative frequency of public TCR beta family members distinguished carriers of CMV infection plus the relevant HLA type.

TCRdb records Illumina HiSeq 1500 as the sequencer. Through fastp at Q25 and MiXCR, TCRdb rebuilt clones from the public reads, retaining in-frame beta chains. Entries are consolidated by CDR3 protein sequence, retaining the most common genes and DNA. Across this sample there are about 130,000 distinct CDR3 sequences, with approximately 9.2% seen only once. Around 10% of the sample is held by the ten biggest clonotypes. The source of this sequence is a human donor in good health (CMV status not recorded). Some clones in this sample may be carry-over from other donors' samples. The sequence is built from TRBV12-5 and TRBJ1-6; 8 junctional bases match TRBD1. The sequencing input was PBMCs. The nucleotide sequence is TGTGCTAGTGGCTCTCCACAGGGGGGTAGCTCCTATAATTCACCCCTCCACTTT. Translated, this gives CASGSPQGGSSYNSPLHF.